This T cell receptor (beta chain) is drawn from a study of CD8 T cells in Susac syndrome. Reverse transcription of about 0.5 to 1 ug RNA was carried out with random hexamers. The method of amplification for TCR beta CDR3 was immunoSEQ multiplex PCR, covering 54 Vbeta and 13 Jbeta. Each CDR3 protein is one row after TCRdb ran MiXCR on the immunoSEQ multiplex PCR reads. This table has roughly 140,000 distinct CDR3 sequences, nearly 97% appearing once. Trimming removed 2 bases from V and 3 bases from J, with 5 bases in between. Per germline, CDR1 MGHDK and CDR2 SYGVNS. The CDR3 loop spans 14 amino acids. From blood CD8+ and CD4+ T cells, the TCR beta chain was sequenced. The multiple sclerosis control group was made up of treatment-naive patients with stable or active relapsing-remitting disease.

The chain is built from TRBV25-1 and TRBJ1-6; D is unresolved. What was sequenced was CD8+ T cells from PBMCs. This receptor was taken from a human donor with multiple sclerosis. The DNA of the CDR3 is TGTGCCAGCAGTGAAGCAGGCTATAATTCACCCCTCCACTTT. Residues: CASSEAGYNSPLHF.